These T cell receptor beta chains were read from a single sample in a study of T-cell reconstitution after alpha-beta-depleted transplantation in children. Via MiXCR, TCRdb re-called the PCR reads, giving one row per CDR3 protein. This table holds around 450,000 distinct CDR3 sequences, approximately 42% found once. This specimen consisted of PBMCs, obtained before TCRalphabeta/CD19-depleted stem cell transplant. The receptors originated from a girl aged 2-10 years with aplastic anemia, due to receive a stem cell transplant. Each CDR3 is given with its conserved first and last residue.

v_gene,j_gene,CDR3aa
TRBV20-1,TRBJ1-1,CSTTNTEAFF
TRBV25-1,TRBJ2-7,CASALYYEQYF
TRBV20-1,TRBJ2-3,CSAPRGRGRADTQYF
TRBV12-3/TRBV12-4,TRBJ2-1,CASSFTSEQFF
TRBV5-1,TRBJ2-1,CASSRGQGVTNEQFF
TRBV28,TRBJ2-3,CASSLWVGGGTDTQYF
TRBV7-8,TRBJ1-6,CASSLGGLGSPLHF
TRBV12-3/TRBV12-4,TRBJ1-1,CASSPYAGTGYRDTEAFF
TRBV3-1,TRBJ2-1,CASSQVRSGGGDEQFF
TRBV3-1,TRBJ2-2,CASSRLATNTGELFF
TRBV7-3,TRBJ2-1,CASSQGLAVYNVQFF
TRBV7-3,TRBJ1-1,CASSLGGPNTEAFF
TRBV5-1,TRBJ2-2,CASSPPDRVGTGELFF
TRBV6-5,TRBJ2-7,CASSSLGLAAYEQYF
TRBV12-3/TRBV12-4,TRBJ2-2,CATRGEGVNTGELFF
TRBV5-1,TRBJ2-1,CASSWGGTGYNEQFF
TRBV28,TRBJ1-2,CASRSSWGERGGYTF
TRBV6-4,TRBJ2-6,CASSDPRVPTFSGANVLTF
TRBV27,TRBJ1-1,CASSLSRLANTEAFF
TRBV7-2,TRBJ2-7,CASSLGGRTAYEQYF
TRBV5-1,TRBJ2-1,CASSLIVGGNEQFF
TRBV11-2,TRBJ2-3,CASSLELLGEDTQYF